The present T cell receptor beta chain was sequenced within a study of cytomegalovirus exposure and HLA in healthy donors. Whole-study results and caveats: TCR beta sequences reportedly predicted most subjects' HLA-A and HLA-B alleles accurately. Roughly even sequencing depth across donors was the assumption behind the presence/absence analyses. In a later analysis, the majority of CMV-associated beta chains seemingly showed HLA restriction.

With respect to this clone: The target antigen is unknown.

13 Jbeta primers and 60 Vbeta primers were used for the PCR. Original methodology: An analysis performed later counted 74 million or so unique TCR beta chains (approximately 10 million of them shared). Clones were sequenced by immunoSEQ multiplex PCR, and TCRdb holds only the in-frame ones, with some missing. The V and J calls and the clone size are those of that table, but D and trimming were determined from the DNA. The table shows 120,000 or so clones, with over 15% occurring only once. The germline V and J ends were trimmed by 0 bases and 5 bases, with 7 bases remaining between them. Germline values: CDR1 LGHNA, CDR2 YNFKEQ. This CDR3 is built from 13 residues.

The V and J genes are TRBV4-2 and TRBJ2-5; D ambiguous. This clonotype was obtained from a female donor in good health and CMV-seropositive. The specimen sequenced was PBMCs. DNA of the CDR3: TGTGCCAGCAGCCAAGACAGGTCGGAGACCCAGTACTTC. It yields the protein CASSQDRSETQYF.